The 14 T cell receptor beta chains below come from one sample, sequenced in a study of T-cell reconstitution after alpha-beta-depleted transplantation in children. Unique molecular identifiers tagged the TCRbeta library. TCRdb reprocessed the PCR reads with MiXCR, giving one entry per CDR3 protein. The table records about 580,000 distinct CDR3 sequences, more than 20% of them present only once. The sequenced sample was PBMCs, mostly from graft donor cells, obtained 360 days after TCRalphabeta/CD19-depleted stem cell transplant. These receptors were obtained from a boy younger than two who had a stem cell transplant for acute myeloid leukemia, so the T cells may come from the graft donor.

This clonotype appeared many times. The chain links TRBV25-1 to TRBJ1-5; tentative D call: TRBD1 (5 bases). The CDR3 runs to 17 residues. Trimming took 3 bases from V and 6 from J, leaving 21 bases between them. From germline, CDR1 is MGHDK and CDR2 SYGVNS. The DNA of the CDR3 is TGTGCCAGCAGTGAGGGGGGGAAGGGTACCCCCTTTCAGCCCCAGCATTTT. This sequence encodes CASSEGGKGTPFQPQHF.

This clonotype turned up a few times. The V and J genes are TRBV15 and TRBJ2-1; TRBD2 matches at 10 bases. The length of the CDR3 is 19 residues. V lost 0 bases and J lost 3; bases outside the gene matches: 11. The germline V gene has CDR1 LNHNV and CDR2 YYDKDF (reference sequence). In nucleotides, the CDR3 is TGTGCCACCAGCAGAGAGTCACACCTTGTAGCGGGGGGCTACAATGAGCAGTTCTTC. Its protein is CATSRESHLVAGGYNEQFF.

The chain links TRBV9 to TRBJ2-1, with no clear D. This CDR3 comprises 13 residues. Looked up from germline, CDR1 is SGDLS and CDR2 is YYNGEE. V was trimmed by 5 bases and J by 8 bases, leaving 14 bases between them. The CDR3 coding sequence is TGTGCCAGCAGTTCCAATCCTCGCGATGAGCAGTTCTTC. The encoded protein is CASSSNPRDEQFF.

This chain joins TRBV20-1 and TRBJ1-4; D unclear. The ends were cut back, 0 bases at V and 6 bases at J, with 20 bases in the middle. The CDR3 has 17 residues. Germline values: CDR1 DFQATT, CDR2 SNEGSKA (reference sequence). The chain's CDR3 is CSARDPSAFLEHEKLFF. CDR3 DNA sequence: TGCAGTGCTAGAGATCCCTCAGCATTTTTGGAGCATGAAAAACTGTTTTTT.

There are many counts of this clonotype. The V and J genes are TRBV20-1 and TRBJ2-3, with TRBD1 matching over 9 bases. The germline V gene has CDR1 DFQATT and CDR2 SNEGSKA (reference sequence). The CDR3 totals 17 residues. V lost 1 base to trimming and J lost 0 bases; unmatched junction nucleotides: 8. CDR3 region: CSARGPGQGRSTDTQYF. In DNA form, the CDR3 reads TGCAGTGCTAGAGGTCCGGGACAGGGAAGGAGCACAGATACGCAGTATTTT.

V gene TRBV7-6 combines with J gene TRBJ1-2, with D tentatively TRBD1 (6 bases). Germline values: CDR1 SGHVS, CDR2 FNYEAQ. The CDR3 is made up of 18 amino acids. The V end was cut by 4 bases, the J end by 1 base, with 22 bases between. In DNA, the CDR3 is TGTGCCAGCAGCTCTCACCCGGGACATTCACGATTTAACTATGGCTACACCTTC. Translation gives CASSSHPGHSRFNYGYTF. Full variable domain (rest looked up from reference TRBV7-6 and TRBJ1-2): GAGVSQSPRYKVTKRGQDVALRCDPISGHVSLYWYRQALGQGPEFLTYFNYEAQQDKSGLPNDRFSAERPEGSISTLTIQRTEQRDSAMYRCASSSHPGHSRFNYGYTFGSGTRLTVV.

This chain joins TRBV4-1 and TRBJ1-1; 8 nucleotides match TRBD1. The V gene end was trimmed by 3 bases and the J gene end by 0 bases; junction bases not matched to a gene: 6. CDR1 and CDR2 (germline): MGHRA, YSYEKL. This CDR3 region has 16 residues. The CDR3 region has the DNA TGCGCCAGCAGCCAGGCGTTGGGACAGGTGAACACTGAAGCTTTCTTT. This sequence encodes CASSQALGQVNTEAFF.

This clonotype was counted between two and nine times. Germline and junction disagree at one end, which may indicate a read error. The genes are TRBV27 and TRBJ2-4; 8 nucleotides align to TRBD1. Germline V lookup: CDR1 MNHEY, CDR2 SMNVEV (reference sequence). The CDR3 extends over 14 amino acids. CDR3 residues: CVSSWTGTKNIQYF. The CDR3 DNA follows: TGTGTCAGCAGTTGGACAGGGACCAAAAACATTCAGTACTTC.

This chain joins TRBV5-4 and TRBJ2-2; no definite D call. The CDR3 sequence is 15 residues long. Trimming pared 5 bases from V and 5 bases from J, leaving 16 bases between. The germline V gene has CDR1 SGHNT and CDR2 YYREEE (reference sequence). The CDR3 loop reads CASSPLATPTGELFF. For the CDR3, the DNA is TGTGCCAGCAGTCCGTTGGCTACACCGACCGGGGAGCTGTTTTTT.

Points on this clonotype: Since no conserved phenylalanine or tryptophan closes the CDR3, a read error is the likely cause. The genes are TRBV4-3 and TRBJ2-1, with 9 bases fitting TRBD2. The germline V gene has CDR1 LGHNA and CDR2 YSLEER. Trimming removed 0 bases from V and 6 bases from J; junction bases left unmatched: 3. The CDR3 covers 15 residues. The DNA of the CDR3 is TGCGCCAGCAGCCAAGATGTGACTAGCGGCAATGAGCAGTTCATC. It yields the protein CASSQDVTSGNEQFI.

This rearrangement joins TRBV20-1 to TRBJ2-1; the match to TRBD2 covers 14 bases. Trimming removed 5 bases from V and 8 bases from J; junction bases left unmatched: 5. The germline gives CDR1 DFQATT, CDR2 SNEGSKA (reference sequence). The CDR3 extends over 14 amino acids. The CDR3 bases are TGCAGTGCTTCAGGGACTAGCGGGGGCTATGAGCAGTTCTTC. As protein: CSASGTSGGYEQFF.

The V gene is TRBV12-3 or TRBV12-4, the J gene TRBJ2-1; 10 bases map to TRBD1. This CDR3 contains 15 residues. V lost 6 bases and J lost 2; bases outside the gene matches: 4. The CDR3 bases are TGTGCCAGCAGAAAGGACAGGGGGACCTACAATGAGCAGTTCTTC. Protein: CASRKDRGTYNEQFF.

The rearrangement links TRBV12-3 or TRBV12-4 to TRBJ2-3; D gene uncertain. The CDR3 sequence is 14 residues long. V gave up 3 bases and J gave up 5 bases, with 12 bases separating them. In nucleotides, the CDR3 is TGTGCCAGCAGTTTCTGGGCTCGGGTAGATACGCAGTATTTT. It specifies CASSFWARVDTQYF.

This chain links TRBV20-1 with TRBJ1-5, with a tentative D call TRBD1 (5 bases). Germline V CDR1 and CDR2: DFQATT, SNEGSKA (reference sequence). Trimming took off 3 bases at V and 5 bases at J, with 8 bases between the two ends. CDR3 size: 12 residues. CDR3 in DNA: TGCAGTGCTAGGAGGGGAGATCAGCCCCAGCATTTT. It specifies CSARRGDQPQHF.